This T cell receptor (beta chain) was captured in a study of blood T cell repertoires in COVID-19 (dated by TCRdb to the early 2020s). A note on the overall study: The collaborator samples originated in the United States, Italy and Spain and spanned the acute and convalescent phases of COVID-19. The material from the prospective study consisted of cDNA or gDNA derived from T cells, B-cell-depleted T cells, or PBMCs. Deeply sampled blood TCRbeta repertoires from subjects exposed to, actively infected with, or recovered from COVID-19 were included in the dataset. A freely available public database, intended as a resource for researchers studying the immune response to SARS-CoV-2, is where the repertoires were released. Samples came from the ongoing ImmuneRACE study (first 160 participants) plus 1,254 subjects from 6 global collaborators. A de-identified subject ID, COVID-19 status, age in years and sex were almost always included in the sample metadata. Where available, HLA class I and class II types were obtained from metadata supplied by the sample provider rather than from assay-based typing.

Here is what the overall study found, with its caveats: How much clinical and demographic metadata was included differed by source and by participant, and the metadata was provided uncurated.

The collaborating institutions used their own protocols to collect whole blood in K2EDTA tubes. For TCRbeta analysis, collaborators shipped samples as frozen whole blood, isolated PBMCs, or DNA extracted from either of those sample types. TCRbeta CDR3 regions were amplified from genomic DNA using the immunoSEQ Assay, a bias-controlled multiplex PCR. The original methods were these. Within the assay, amplification of reference gene primers was used to estimate how many nucleated cells each sample contained. Sequence reads were collapsed and filtered to measure the absolute abundance of every unique TCRbeta CDR3 rearrangement. Productive Simpson clonality was computed per sample as the square root of Simpson's diversity index over productive rearrangements. TCRdb's version of the immuneACCESS table is confined to in-frame rearrangements and falls short of the full clone set. An unresolved V gene accounts for under half of the shortfall where checked; the remainder is of unknown origin. V and J calls and clone size are copied from that table; D and trimming were computed from the DNA. Counted in this sample were 85,000 to 130,000 clones; more than 85% of them appeared once. Together, the top ten hold about 0.89% of the sample.

Looking up the germline V gene (reference sequence) yields CDR1 LNHDA and CDR2 SQIVND. The CDR3 runs 15 residues from the cysteine to the phenylalanine. This entry keeps only the CDR3 DNA: 45 bases, framed from base 1. V and J are trimmed by 4 bases and 2 bases, and the gene matches miss 5 bases of the junction. Details on this clone: Its antigen target is currently unknown. No quality values exist for individual bases; no much larger clone is one base distant.

This receptor was taken from a man aged 60-69 years with acute or convalescent COVID-19. The sample taken for sequencing was peripheral blood. The V and J genes are TRBV19 and TRBJ2-3; the junction holds 8 bases that match TRBD2. The DNA sequence is TGTGCCAGTAGTACACTAGCGGCCTTCACAGATACGCAGTATTTT. Its coded protein is CASSTLAAFTDTQYF.